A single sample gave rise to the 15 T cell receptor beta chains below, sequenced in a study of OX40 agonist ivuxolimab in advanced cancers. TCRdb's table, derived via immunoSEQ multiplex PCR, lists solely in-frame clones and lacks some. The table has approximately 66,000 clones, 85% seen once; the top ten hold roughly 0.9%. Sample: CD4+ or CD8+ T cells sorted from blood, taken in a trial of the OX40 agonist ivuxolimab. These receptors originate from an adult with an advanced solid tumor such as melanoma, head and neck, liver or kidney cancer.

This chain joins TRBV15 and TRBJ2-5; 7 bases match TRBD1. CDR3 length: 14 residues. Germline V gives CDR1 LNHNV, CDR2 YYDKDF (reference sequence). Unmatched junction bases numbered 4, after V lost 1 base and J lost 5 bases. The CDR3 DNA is TGTGCCACCAGCAGAGTTCGCAGGGGGGAGACCCAGTACTTC. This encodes CATSRVRRGETQYF. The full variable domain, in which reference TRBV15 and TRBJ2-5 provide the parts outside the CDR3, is DAMVIQNPRYQVTQFGKPVTLSCSQTLNHNVMYWYQQKSSQAPKLLFHYYDKDFNNEADTPDNFQSRRPNTSFCFLDIRSPGLGDTAMYLCATSRVRRGETQYFGPGTRLLVL.

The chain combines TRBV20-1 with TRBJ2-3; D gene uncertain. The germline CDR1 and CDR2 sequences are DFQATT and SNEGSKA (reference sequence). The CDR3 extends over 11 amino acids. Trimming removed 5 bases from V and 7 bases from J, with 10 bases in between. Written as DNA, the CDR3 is TGCAGTGCTGCCCTACAGTATACGCAGTATTTT. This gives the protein CSAALQYTQYF.

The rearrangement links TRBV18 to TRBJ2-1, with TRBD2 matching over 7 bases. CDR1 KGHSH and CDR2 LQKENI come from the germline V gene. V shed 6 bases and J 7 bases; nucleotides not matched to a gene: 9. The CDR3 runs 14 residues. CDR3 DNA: TGTGCCAGCTCTAGCGGGTCAACGGGTAATGAGCAGTTCTTC. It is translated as CASSSGSTGNEQFF.

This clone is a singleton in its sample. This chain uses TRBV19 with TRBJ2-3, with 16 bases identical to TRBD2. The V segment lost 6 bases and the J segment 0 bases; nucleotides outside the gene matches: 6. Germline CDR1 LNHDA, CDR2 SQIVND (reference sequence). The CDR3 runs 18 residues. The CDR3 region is CASSRGLAGGSSTDTQYF. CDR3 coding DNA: TGTGCCAGTAGCCGGGGACTAGCGGGAGGGAGTAGCACAGATACGCAGTATTTT.

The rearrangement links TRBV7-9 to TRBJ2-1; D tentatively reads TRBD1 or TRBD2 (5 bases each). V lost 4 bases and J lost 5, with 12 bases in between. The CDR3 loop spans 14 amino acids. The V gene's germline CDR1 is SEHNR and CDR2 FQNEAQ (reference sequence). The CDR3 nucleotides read TGTGCCAGCAGCTGGGGGATAGGGAACAATGAGCAGTTCTTC. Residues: CASSWGIGNNEQFF.

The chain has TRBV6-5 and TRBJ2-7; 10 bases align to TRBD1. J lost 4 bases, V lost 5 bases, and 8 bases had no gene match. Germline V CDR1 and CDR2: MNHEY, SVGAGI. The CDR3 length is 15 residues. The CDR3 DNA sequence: TGTGCCAGCAGTCCTCCGACAGGGGGCGTTTACGAGCAGTACTTC. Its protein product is CASSPPTGGVYEQYF.

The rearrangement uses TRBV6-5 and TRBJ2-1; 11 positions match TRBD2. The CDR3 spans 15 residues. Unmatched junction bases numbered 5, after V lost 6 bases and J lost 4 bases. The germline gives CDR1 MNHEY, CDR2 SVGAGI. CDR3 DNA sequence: TGTGCCAGCAGATTAGCGGGAGGGCCATACAATGAGCAGTTCTTC. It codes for CASRLAGGPYNEQFF.

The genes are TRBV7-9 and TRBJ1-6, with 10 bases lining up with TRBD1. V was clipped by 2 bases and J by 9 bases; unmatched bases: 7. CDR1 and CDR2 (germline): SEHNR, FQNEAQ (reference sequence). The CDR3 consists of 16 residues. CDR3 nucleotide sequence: TGTGCCAGCAGCTTAAAAGCGTGGGACAGGGGTTCACCCCTCCACTTT. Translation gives CASSLKAWDRGSPLHF.

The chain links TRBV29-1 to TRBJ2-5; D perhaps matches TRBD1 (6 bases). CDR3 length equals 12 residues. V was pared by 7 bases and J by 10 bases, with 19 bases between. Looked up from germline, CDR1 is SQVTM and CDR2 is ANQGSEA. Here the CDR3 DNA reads TGCAGCGCGGACAGAGTGGGGCCAGGCCAGTACTTC. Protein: CSADRVGPGQYF.

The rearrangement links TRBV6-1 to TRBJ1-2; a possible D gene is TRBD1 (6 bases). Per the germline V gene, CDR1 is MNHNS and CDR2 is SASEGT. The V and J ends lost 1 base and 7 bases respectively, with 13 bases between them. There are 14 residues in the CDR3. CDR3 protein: CASSEVRGAGGYTF. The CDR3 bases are TGTGCCAGCAGTGAAGTTCGGGGGGCGGGTGGCTACACCTTC.

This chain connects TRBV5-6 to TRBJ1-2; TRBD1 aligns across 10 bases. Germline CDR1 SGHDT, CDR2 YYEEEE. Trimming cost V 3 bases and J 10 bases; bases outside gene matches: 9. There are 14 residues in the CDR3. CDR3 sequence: CASSSGGQGPVYTF. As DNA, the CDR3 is TGTGCCAGCAGCTCAGGGGGACAGGGGCCGGTCTACACCTTC.

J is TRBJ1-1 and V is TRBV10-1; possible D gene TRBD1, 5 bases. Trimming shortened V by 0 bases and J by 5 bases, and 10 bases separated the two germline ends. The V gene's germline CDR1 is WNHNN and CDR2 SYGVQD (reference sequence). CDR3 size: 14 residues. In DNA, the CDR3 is TGCGCCAGCAGTGAGTCGGGGGGGGTTACTGAAGCTTTCTTT. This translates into CASSESGGVTEAFF.

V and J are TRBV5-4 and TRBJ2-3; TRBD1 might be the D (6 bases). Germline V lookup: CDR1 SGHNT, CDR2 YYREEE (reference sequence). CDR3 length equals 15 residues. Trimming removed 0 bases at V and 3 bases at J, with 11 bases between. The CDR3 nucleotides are TGTGCCAGCAGCTTGGTGGGGGCTGGTACAGATACGCAGTATTTT. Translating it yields CASSLVGAGTDTQYF.

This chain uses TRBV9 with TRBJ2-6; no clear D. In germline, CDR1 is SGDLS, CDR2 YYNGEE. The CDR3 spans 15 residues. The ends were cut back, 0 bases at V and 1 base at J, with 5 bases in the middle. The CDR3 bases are TGTGCCAGCAGCGTAGACCTGTCTGGGGCCAACGTCCTGACTTTC. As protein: CASSVDLSGANVLTF.

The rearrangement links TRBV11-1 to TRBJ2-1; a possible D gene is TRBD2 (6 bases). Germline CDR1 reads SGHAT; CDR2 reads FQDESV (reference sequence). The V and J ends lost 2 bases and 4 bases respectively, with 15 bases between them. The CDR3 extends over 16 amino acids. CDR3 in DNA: TGTGCCAGCAGCTTAAGCCCAGCGGGTTTTTACAATGAGCAGTTCTTC. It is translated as CASSLSPAGFYNEQFF.